This TCR beta chain was captured in a study of cytomegalovirus exposure and HLA in healthy donors. Findings and limits, study-wide: In the approximately 120 validation repertoires, a later analysis found that first-cohort TCR clusters tended to co-occur. Rarity marked most TCR sequences, yet some public TCRs occurred in many donors.

The ends were cut back, 1 base at V and 4 bases at J, with 2 bases in the middle. The germline gives CDR1 SGHNT, CDR2 YYREEE (reference sequence). The CDR3 consists of 12 residues. Clones were read by immunoSEQ multiplex PCR, and TCRdb kept only the in-frame ones, dropping some. The table includes just under 75,000 clones, around 94% detected once. In regard to this clone: As yet, its antigen is unknown.

The donors belonged to the roughly 130-subject validation cohort, separate from the 666-subject first cohort. This receptor was identified in a woman between 18 and 29 years old in good health and CMV-seropositive. Sample: PBMCs. The chain combines TRBV5-4 with TRBJ2-2; D gene uncertain. The CDR3 loop reads CASSLLTGELFF. The CDR3 DNA reads as TGTGCCAGCAGCTTGCTCACCGGGGAGCTGTTTTTT.